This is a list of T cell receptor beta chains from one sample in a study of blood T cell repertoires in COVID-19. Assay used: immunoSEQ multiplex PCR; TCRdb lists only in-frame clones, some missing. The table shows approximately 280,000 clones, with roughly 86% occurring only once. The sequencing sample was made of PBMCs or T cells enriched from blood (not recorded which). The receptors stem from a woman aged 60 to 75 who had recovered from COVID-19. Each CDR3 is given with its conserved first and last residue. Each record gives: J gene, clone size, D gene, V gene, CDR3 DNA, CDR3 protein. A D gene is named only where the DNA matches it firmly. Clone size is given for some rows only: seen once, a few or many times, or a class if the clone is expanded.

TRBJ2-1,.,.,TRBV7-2,TGTGCCAGCAAGCCTACTATTTCCTACAATGAGCAGTTCTTC,CASKPTISYNEQFF
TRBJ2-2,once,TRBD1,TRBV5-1,TGCGCCAGCAGCTCCAGGGGGCCGGACGGGGAGCTGTTTTTT,CASSSRGPDGELFF
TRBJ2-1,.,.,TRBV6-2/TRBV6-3,TGTGCCAGCAGTTACGGTACAGGAATGTTGTGGTGGGAGCAGTTCTTC,CASSYGTGMLWWEQFF
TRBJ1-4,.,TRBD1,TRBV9,TGTGCCAGCAGCGTAGGAGGACAGGGGATCCCCGGGACTAATGAAAAACTGTTTTTT,CASSVGGQGIPGTNEKLFF
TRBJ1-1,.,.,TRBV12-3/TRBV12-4,TGTGCCAGCAGTTTAATTGGGGGCTCTGAAGCTTTCTTT,CASSLIGGSEAFF
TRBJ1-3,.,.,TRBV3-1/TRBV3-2,TGTGCCAGCAGCGATCAGGGCTCTGGAAACACCATATATTTT,CASSDQGSGNTIYF
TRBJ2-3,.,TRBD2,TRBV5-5,TGTGCCAGCAGCCTGGCCAGCGGGAAGAGCACAGATACGCAGTATTTT,CASSLASGKSTDTQYF
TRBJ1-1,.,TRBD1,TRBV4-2,TGTGCCAGCAGCCAGGGGGACAGGGCGAACACTGAAGCTTTCTTT,CASSQGDRANTEAFF
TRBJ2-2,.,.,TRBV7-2,TGTGCCAGCAGCTTAGGTGGCATTGCGAACACCGGGGAGCTGTTTTTT,CASSLGGIANTGELFF
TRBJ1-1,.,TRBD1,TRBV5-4,TGTGCCAGCAGCCCCGAAACAGGGGGCACTGAAGCTTTCTTT,CASSPETGGTEAFF
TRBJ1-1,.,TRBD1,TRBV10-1,TGCGCCAGCAGCCCGGGACAGGGGGCAGAGACTGAAGCTTTCTTT,CASSPGQGAETEAFF
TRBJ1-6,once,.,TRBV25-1,TGTGCCAGCACCCCACGCGAGGACAGAAATTCACCCCTCCACTTT,CASTPREDRNSPLHF
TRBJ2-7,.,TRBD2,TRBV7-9,TGTGCCGTAGGAGCGGGAGCTGGGTCCTACGAGCAGTACTTC,CAVGAGAGSYEQYF
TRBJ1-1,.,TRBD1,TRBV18,TGTGCCAGCTCACCGGGACAGGGAACATGGAACACTGAAGCTTTCTTT,CASSPGQGTWNTEAFF
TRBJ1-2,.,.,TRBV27,TGTGCCAGCAGACCCGACGCGGGGAACTATGGCTACACCTTC,CASRPDAGNYGYTF
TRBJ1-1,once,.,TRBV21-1,TGTGCCAGGCTATCGGGGAGCCGCATGAACACTGAAGCTTTCTTT,CARLSGSRMNTEAFF
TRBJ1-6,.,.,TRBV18,TGTGCCAGCTCACCAACAGGGAGTTCACCCCTCCACTTT,CASSPTGSSPLHF
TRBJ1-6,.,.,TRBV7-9,TGTGCCAGCAGCAACCTCCGCGGGGAGAGCTCCTATAATTCACCCCTCCACTTT,CASSNLRGESSYNSPLHF
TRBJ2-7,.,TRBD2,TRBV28,TGTGCCAGCAGTTTGTGGACTAGCGGGAGGGAGTCCTACGAGCAGTACTTC,CASSLWTSGRESYEQYF
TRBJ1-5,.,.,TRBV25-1,TGTGCCAGCAGTGAATCGGGGAATCAGCCCCAGCATTTT,CASSESGNQPQHF
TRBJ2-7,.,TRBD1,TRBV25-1,TGTGCCAGCGGGGACAGGAGCTCCTACGAGCAGTACTTC,CASGDRSSYEQYF
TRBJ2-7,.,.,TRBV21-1,TGTGCCAGCAGCAACCGGCGGCAACTAGCGGGAGTCCCACCGGACGAGCAGTACTTC,CASSNRRQLAGVPPDEQYF
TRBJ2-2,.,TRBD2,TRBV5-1,TGCGCCAGCAGCTTGGTAGCGGGGGGGATCAACACCGGGGAGCTGTTTTTT,CASSLVAGGINTGELFF
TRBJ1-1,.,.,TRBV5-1,TGCGCCAGCAAGATGGAGGTTGAAGCTTTCTTT,CASKMEVEAFF
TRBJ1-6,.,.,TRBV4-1,TGCGCCAGCAGCCAAGAATCCCCGGGTTCACCCCTCCACTTT,CASSQESPGSPLHF
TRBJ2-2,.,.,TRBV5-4,TGTGCCAGCAGCCCGGCGGGACTGAACACCGGGGAGCTGTTTTTT,CASSPAGLNTGELFF
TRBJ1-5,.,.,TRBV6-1,TGTGCCAGCAGTGAAAGAGGGACAATATATAGCAATCAGCCCCAGCATTTT,CASSERGTIYSNQPQHF
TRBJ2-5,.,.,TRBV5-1,TGCGCCACCGGGGGGGGACAGGGAGGTCAAGAGACCCAGTACTTC,CATGGGQGGQETQYF
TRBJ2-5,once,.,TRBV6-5,TGTGCCAGCAAGTATCGGGACTCCCGAGAGACCCAGTACTTC,CASKYRDSRETQYF